These 25 T cell receptor beta chains share one sample of origin, sequenced in a study of T cell changes during pregnancy in multiple sclerosis (dated by TCRdb to between 2018 and 2020). The library was obtained by the immunoSEQ multiplex PCR assay. Sourced from immuneACCESS, this table was stored by TCRdb with only in-frame sequences that have V and J called. A share of the clones is absent; for the studies checked, an unresolved V gene accounts for under half, and the remainder has no known explanation. This sample is represented by some 110,000 clones; more than 85% of them were singletons. Jointly, the top ten make up over 1.5% of the sample. Sequencing used peripheral blood, obtained in the third trimester of pregnancy. The source is a female donor with multiple sclerosis, enrolled in a pregnancy study.

The CDR3 nucleotides are TGTGCCAGCACCTCTGCTGGGACAGGGGCCTACAATGAGCAGTTCTTC. Translated, it gives CASTSAGTGAYNEQFF. The V gene is TRBV27, the J gene TRBJ2-1, with 10 bases fitting TRBD1. Germline CDR1 reads MNHEY; CDR2 reads SMNVEV (reference sequence). The CDR3 contains 16 residues. The V and J ends lost 7 bases and 2 bases, in that order; junction bases with no gene match: 8.

The rearrangement links TRBV7-3 to TRBJ2-2, with D possibly being TRBD2 (6 bases). The germline V gene encodes CDR1 SGHTA and CDR2 FQGTGA. Trimming shortened V by 3 bases and J by 7 bases, and 12 bases separated the two germline ends. This CDR3 comprises 14 residues. In DNA, the CDR3 is TGTGCCAGCAGCTTCGGGAGAGGCTACGGGGAGCTGTTTTTT. Protein sequence: CASSFGRGYGELFF.

The CDR3 sequence: CASSLTGTGNTEAFF. The CDR3 nucleotides read TGTGCCAGCAGCTTGACCGGGACAGGGAACACTGAAGCTTTCTTT. The J gene is TRBJ1-1, the V gene TRBV5-6, with 8 bases fitting TRBD1. The CDR3 spans 15 residues. Per the germline V gene, CDR1 is SGHDT and CDR2 is YYEEEE. The J segment lost 1 base and the V segment lost 1 base, leaving 3 bases of the junction unmatched.

This chain connects TRBV7-9 to TRBJ2-1, with 8 positions matching TRBD2. Trimming removed 4 bases from V and 10 bases from J; junction bases left unmatched: 9. The CDR3 is 14 residues long. The germline gives CDR1 SEHNR, CDR2 FQNEAQ (reference sequence). For the CDR3, the DNA is TGTGCCAGCAGCTCCCCCGGACTAGCAAACGAGCAGTTCTTC. This codes for CASSSPGLANEQFF. The whole variable domain, filled in from reference TRBV7-9 and TRBJ2-1, reads DTGVSQNPRHKITKRGQNVTFRCDPISEHNRLYWYRQTLGQGPEFLTYFQNEAQLEKSRLLSDRFSAERPKGSFSTLEIQRTEQGDSAMYLCASSSPGLANEQFFGPGTRLTVL.

This clone occurred once. The chain has TRBV19 and TRBJ2-4; no clear D gene. Germline CDR1 LNHDA, CDR2 SQIVND (reference sequence). The CDR3 covers 15 residues. Trimming removed 3 bases at V and 2 bases at J, with 11 bases between. CDR3 nucleotide sequence: TGTGCCAGTAGTATTACGGGTAATACCAAAAACATTCAGTACTTC. As protein: CASSITGNTKNIQYF. The entire variable domain, with the rest obtained from reference TRBV19 and TRBJ2-4, is as follows: DGGITQSPKYLFRKEGQNVTLSCEQNLNHDAMYWYRQDPGQGLRLIYYSQIVNDFQKGDIAEGYSVSREKKESFPLTVTSAQKNPTAFYLCASSITGNTKNIQYFGAGTRLSVL.

In nucleotides, the CDR3 is TGTGCCTGGAGTGTCGTAGCGGGGGCCACCGGGGAGCTGTTTTTT. Amino acids: CAWSVVAGATGELFF. The V call is TRBV30, the J call TRBJ2-2, with TRBD2 identical over 9 bases. V lost 0 bases and J lost 4; bases outside the gene matches: 3. The germline V gene encodes CDR1 GTSNPN and CDR2 SVGIG (reference sequence). The CDR3 is 15 amino acids.

The chain couples TRBV5-1 to TRBJ2-2, with D maybe TRBD2 (5 bases). CDR1 and CDR2 from the germline V gene are SGHRS and YFSETQ. Trimming took off 3 bases at V and 5 bases at J, with 8 bases between the two ends. This CDR3 region has 13 residues. The CDR3 DNA follows: TGCGCCAGCAGCTCTGAGGGAACCGGGGAGCTGTTTTTT. It encodes CASSSEGTGELFF.

The chain carries TRBV11-2 and TRBJ1-2, with D tentatively TRBD1 (6 bases). Trimming cost V 0 bases and J 5 bases, with 13 bases left between them. Germline values: CDR1 SGHAT, CDR2 FQNNGV. The CDR3 contains 15 residues. The DNA for the CDR3 is TGTGCCAGCAGCTTAGACCCCAGGGGCGGGTATGGCTACACCTTC. Translation gives CASSLDPRGGYGYTF.

The J gene is TRBJ1-4, the V gene TRBV18; TRBD1 is a possible D gene (6 bases). The CDR3 spans 17 residues. V lost 3 bases, J lost 0 bases, and 14 bases lay in between. Germline-derived CDR1 and CDR2 are KGHSH and LQKENI. In nucleotides, the CDR3 is TGTGCCAGCTCACCCCAACACAGGGAGCCAACTAATGAAAAACTGTTTTTT. It is translated as CASSPQHREPTNEKLFF. The full variable domain, in which reference TRBV18 and TRBJ1-4 provide the parts outside the CDR3, is NAGVMQNPRHLVRRRGQEARLRCSPMKGHSHVYWYRQLPEEGLKFMVYLQKENIIDESGMPKERFSAEFPKEGPSILRIQQVVRGDSAAYFCASSPQHREPTNEKLFFGSGTQLSVL.

The chain couples TRBV5-1 to TRBJ2-6; D possibly corresponds to TRBD1 (6 bases). The CDR3 extends over 17 amino acids. V was trimmed by 4 bases and J by 0 bases, leaving 14 bases between them. Germline CDR1 reads SGHRS; CDR2 reads YFSETQ. The CDR3 protein is CASSPQTGNSGANVLTF. DNA of the CDR3: TGCGCCAGCAGCCCTCAGACAGGCAACTCTGGGGCCAACGTCCTGACTTTC.

This rearrangement joins TRBV28 to TRBJ2-1; D perhaps matches TRBD1 (6 bases). V gave up 4 bases and J gave up 7 bases, with 11 bases separating them. There are 13 residues in the CDR3. Germline CDR1 is MDHEN and CDR2 is SYDVKM. The CDR3, as DNA: TGTGCCAGCAGTTCGGGACATCCAAATGAGCAGTTCTTC. This gives the protein CASSSGHPNEQFF. Complete variable domain (other parts from reference TRBV28 and TRBJ2-1): DVKVTQSSRYLVKRTGEKVFLECVQDMDHENMFWYRQDPGLGLRLIYFSYDVKMKEKGDIPEGYSVSREKKERFSLILESASTNQTSMYLCASSSGHPNEQFFGPGTRLTVL.

The CDR3 DNA reads as TGTGCCAGCTCGCTACGGACAGGGGTCGACAATCAGCCCCAGCATTTT. It translates to CASSLRTGVDNQPQHF. This chain uses TRBV18 with TRBJ1-5; 9 nucleotides align to TRBD1. The germline CDR1 and CDR2 sequences are KGHSH and LQKENI. This CDR3 is 16 amino acids long. Trimming at V came to 6 bases and at J to 3 bases, leaving 9 bases not matched to a gene.

The V call is TRBV7-9, the J call TRBJ1-1; maybe TRBD1 (5 bases). This CDR3 region has 14 residues. Trimming pared 1 base from V and 7 bases from J, leaving 13 bases between. Germline V gives CDR1 SEHNR, CDR2 FQNEAQ (reference sequence). CDR3 loop: CASSLGDSLIEAFF. Here the CDR3 DNA reads TGTGCCAGCAGCTTAGGAGACAGCCTGATTGAAGCTTTCTTT.

The chain is built from TRBV9 and TRBJ1-4; 7 nucleotides align to TRBD1. The CDR3 runs 15 residues. V shed 0 bases and J 3 bases; nucleotides not matched to a gene: 2. In germline, CDR1 is SGDLS, CDR2 YYNGEE. Here the CDR3 DNA reads TGTGCCAGCAGCGTAGGTCAGGGGGCTAATGAAAAACTGTTTTTT. This gives the protein CASSVGQGANEKLFF.

The chain couples TRBV7-9 to TRBJ1-2, with D unresolved. V lost 1 base, J lost 6 bases, and 15 bases lay in between. This CDR3 is 15 amino acids long. From germline, CDR1 is SEHNR and CDR2 FQNEAQ (reference sequence). The CDR3 loop is CASSLEVGGPHGYTF. The CDR3 nucleotides are TGTGCCAGCAGCTTAGAGGTTGGCGGGCCCCATGGCTACACCTTC.

J is TRBJ2-3 and V is TRBV5-4, with TRBD1 as a possible D gene (6 bases). The V end was cut by 0 bases, the J end by 4 bases, with 12 bases between. CDR1 and CDR2 (germline): SGHNT, YYREEE (reference sequence). CDR3 length equals 15 residues. The CDR3 loop reads CASSLAGAGADTQYF. In nucleotides, the CDR3 is TGTGCCAGCAGCTTGGCCGGGGCAGGGGCAGATACGCAGTATTTT.

J is TRBJ1-1 and V is TRBV2, with D unclear. V lost 4 bases and J lost 5, with 14 bases in between. The CDR3 is 14 amino acids. In germline, CDR1 is SNHLY, CDR2 FYNNEI. The CDR3 DNA reads as TGTGCCAGCAGTGTAAGTGCCGGCGGAACTGAAGCTTTCTTT. Its protein is CASSVSAGGTEAFF.

This chain links TRBV2 with TRBJ2-2, with 13 positions matching TRBD2. V lost 5 bases, J lost 3 bases, and 3 bases stayed unmatched. The V gene's germline CDR1 is SNHLY and CDR2 FYNNEI. The CDR3 length is 16 residues. The CDR3 is CASSTGLAGDTGELFF. In DNA form, the CDR3 reads TGTGCCAGCAGTACTGGACTAGCGGGAGACACCGGGGAGCTGTTTTTT.

J is TRBJ1-1 and V is TRBV27; the match to TRBD1 covers 7 bases. Germline-derived CDR1 and CDR2 are MNHEY and SMNVEV (reference sequence). The V gene end was trimmed by 5 bases and the J gene end by 1 base; junction bases not matched to a gene: 4. This CDR3 region has 14 residues. In DNA form, the CDR3 reads TGTGCCAGCAGTGCACGGACAGGGAACACTGAAGCTTTCTTT. Its protein product is CASSARTGNTEAFF.

This chain connects TRBV5-5 to TRBJ1-1; D unresolved. V lost 3 bases to trimming and J lost 1 base, with 16 bases between them. This CDR3 has 16 amino acids. Germline CDR1 SGHKS, CDR2 YYEKEE (reference sequence). For the CDR3, the DNA is TGTGCCAGCAGCTCCTTTTCCTTGCGACAGAACACTGAAGCTTTCTTT. This sequence encodes CASSSFSLRQNTEAFF.

V usage is TRBV5-1 and J usage is TRBJ2-6; TRBD1 might be the D (6 bases). The CDR3 length is 20 residues. V was trimmed by 1 base and J by 0 bases, leaving 20 bases between them. Germline V gene lookup returns CDR1 SGHRS and CDR2 YFSETQ. The CDR3 region is CASSLFSPALTGSGANVLTF. CDR3 sequence (DNA): TGCGCCAGCAGCTTGTTCAGCCCGGCCTTGACAGGCTCTGGGGCCAACGTCCTGACTTTC.

This chain uses TRBV19 with TRBJ1-6; D gene uncertain. Trimming took 5 bases from V and 7 from J, leaving 18 bases between them. This CDR3 contains 16 residues. Germline CDR1 is LNHDA and CDR2 is SQIVND (reference sequence). For the CDR3, the DNA is TGTGCCAGTAGTCAACGACGGGAAACATTCAATTCACCCCTCCACTTT. Amino acid sequence: CASSQRRETFNSPLHF.

The chain combines TRBV2 with TRBJ1-2, with TRBD1 matching 7 bases. Germline lookup yields CDR1 SNHLY and CDR2 FYNNEI. This CDR3 has 11 amino acids. V shed 4 bases and J 12 bases; nucleotides not matched to a gene: 5. CDR3 sequence: CASSAGGQDTF. CDR3 bases: TGTGCCAGCAGTGCAGGGGGGCAGGACACCTTC.

This clone was observed a handful of times. For the CDR3, the DNA is TGTGCCAGCAGTTCCTCAACTGGACAGGGCCATTCACCCCTCCACTTT. This gives the protein CASSSSTGQGHSPLHF. The rearrangement joins TRBV6-6 to TRBJ1-6; TRBD1 agrees at 8 bases. Germline-derived CDR1 and CDR2 are MNHNY and SVGAGI (reference sequence). The J segment lost 8 bases and the V segment lost 4 bases, leaving 10 bases of the junction unmatched. There are 16 residues in the CDR3.

This chain connects TRBV27 to TRBJ1-1; 7 nucleotides match TRBD1. Germline V gene lookup returns CDR1 MNHEY and CDR2 SMNVEV (reference sequence). J gave up 4 bases and V 6 bases, and 11 bases lay outside the gene matches. The CDR3 covers 15 residues. CDR3 bases: TGTGCCAGCAGAACCTACAGGGGAGAGGGCACTGAAGCTTTCTTT. Its protein is CASRTYRGEGTEAFF.